This TCR beta chain was captured in a study of T cell changes during pregnancy in multiple sclerosis. Trimming took 4 bases from V and 0 from J, leaving 12 bases between them. The CDR3 sequence is 15 residues long. From germline, CDR1 is SGHNT and CDR2 YYREEE (reference sequence). The protocol was immunoSEQ multiplex PCR, while the TCRdb copy is restricted to in-frame clones and leaves out a portion. The sample has 56,000 or so clones; 90% are singletons. The source was peripheral blood, collected in the first trimester of pregnancy. The rearrangement uses TRBV5-4 and TRBJ2-3, with TRBD2 as a possible D gene (7 bases). This TCR came from a female donor in good health, enrolled as a control in a pregnancy study. The CDR3 here is CASSGGAASTDTQYF. CDR3 DNA sequence: TGTGCCAGCAGCGGGGGGGCAGCTAGCACAGATACGCAGTATTTT. Full variable domain (missing parts from reference TRBV5-4 and TRBJ2-3): ETGVTQSPTHLIKTRGQQVTLRCSSQSGHNTVSWYQQALGQGPQFIFQYYREEENGRGNFPPRFSGLQFPNYSSELNVNALELDDSALYLCASSGGAASTDTQYFGPGTRLTVL.